This note documents a single TCR beta chain sequence. Germline CDR1 reads SGHRS; CDR2 reads YFSETQ. This CDR3 region has 17 residues. J gave up 5 bases and V 0 bases, and 6 bases lay outside the gene matches. The entry originates in a study of blood T cell repertoires in COVID-19. Per the study methods: Counts of nucleated cells, estimated from reference gene primer amplification, were obtained. TCRdb keeps only in-frame clones here, not all; method: immunoSEQ multiplex PCR. The V and J calls and the clone size are those of that table, but D and trimming were determined from the DNA. The top ten hold around 5% of the sample, which has 150,000 to 200,000 clones, 75% to 90% seen once. Residents of about two dozen US areas, aged roughly 18 to 95 years, made up the participants. People in the exposed group encountered a COVID-19 case within 2 weeks before entering the study.

The TCR comes from a man between 65 and 85 years old who had been exposed to COVID-19. Sequencing was carried out using PBMCs or T cells enriched from blood (not recorded which). V and J are TRBV5-1 and TRBJ2-2, with 11 bases aligning to TRBD2. CDR3 residues: CASSLVSGRAGTGELFF. Here the CDR3 DNA reads TGCGCCAGCAGCTTGGTTAGCGGGAGGGCCGGTACCGGGGAGCTGTTTTTT.